This T cell receptor beta chain is from a study of molecular identifiers for immune sequencing clone quantification (dated by TCRdb to 2017 to 2018). About the investigation overall: For a replicate experiment, RNA from roughly 20,000 or 100,000 naive CD8 T cells was divided into five aliquots, and four of the five aliquots were sequenced. CD8 T cells were used in a methods study to benchmark molecular-identifier clustering-based TCR repertoire sequencing (MIDCIRS) and TCR RNA copy counting. Overall results and qualifications from the work: Modeling estimated about 3 recovered TCR RNA copies per cell, compared with approximately 10 by digital PCR, which implies roughly 30% capture efficiency. Naive libraries contained spiked-in Jurkat TCR RNA (approximately nine copies' worth), which is not part of the donor repertoire. When barcode sub-clustering was omitted, TCR diversity was inflated by chimeric consensus sequences, with chimeras reaching as high as 47%. In CMV-specific effector cells, over 98% of molecules were held by clones above 20 RNA copies, whereas under 1% of molecules were held by such clones in naive cells. A single cell's worth of spiked-in Jurkat TCR RNA was reported detectable even among one million naive CD8 T cells. The sizes of highly expanded clones could end up underestimated when identical TCR molecules share a barcode.

Libraries were constructed by PCR. This sample was sequenced with an Illumina HiSeq 4000. Bulk TCR libraries were generated as previously described, with the TCR primers listed in Table S5 used. The Qiagen AllPrep DNA/RNA kit was used to purify total RNA. Reads from multiple sequencing runs of the same library were pooled before analysis. The study's processing was this. Reads were retained only if the reads had an exact TCR constant sequence, and the retained reads were trimmed to 150 nt and grouped according to their 12-nt molecular barcodes. Reads within each barcode group were sub-clustered using a 15% Levenshtein threshold, and quality-weighted consensus sequences were constructed for each RNA molecule. Non-functional sequences were excluded, and lower-count sequences lying one edit away from another sequence were also excluded. Barcode sub-clusters with fewer than 20% of the maximum read count were removed, based on fitting two negative binomial distributions. TCRdb reanalyzed the raw reads on its own, using fastp at Q25 for trimming and MiXCR for clone calling, and kept in-frame beta chains. Rows are combined by CDR3 protein, so each entry shows the most common genes and DNA. V and J calls and clone size were set by TCRdb, not the authors. The sample contains 600,000 to 650,000 distinct CDR3 sequences, approximately 20% of them found a single time. The top ten constitute around 0.9% of the sample.

As encoded in the germline V gene, CDR1 is WSHSY while CDR2 is SAAADI. Trimmed from V: 6 bases; trimmed from J: 4 bases; junction bases lacking a gene match: 13. The CDR3, from cysteine to phenylalanine, totals 16 residues. Just CDR3 DNA is preserved here, 48 bases in frame from base 1. Libraries of naive CD8 T cells were generated from roughly 18,000 to 920,000 sorted cells, with 10%, 30% or 50% of the purified RNA used. On a BD FACSAria II, naive CD8 T cells were FACS-sorted as CD8+CD4-CCR7+CD45RA+ and collected into RLT Plus buffer. To test detection sensitivity, Jurkat RNA equal to ten TCR copies was added to samples of roughly 18,000-1,100,000 naive CD8 T cells. CD8 T cells were enriched using RosetteSep CD8+ T Cell Enrichment Cocktail and Ficoll-Paque, and the enriched cells then underwent ACK red cell lysis. Concerning this clonotype itself: Its antigen is currently not known. Base-call qualities are not available, and no considerably larger clone is one nucleotide away.

Recombination joined TRBV10-2 with TRBJ1-1; 8 bases in between match TRBD1. This receptor was obtained from a human donor in good health. Some libraries in this study had Jurkat cell RNA spiked in. Sequenced: naive CD8+ T cells from blood, with Jurkat cell RNA spiked in. Explained via the paper, the cell subset or site label denotes: FACS-sorted CD8+CD4-CCR7+CD45RA+ naive T cells. The CDR3 loop reads CASSERTGTVGTEAFF. The DNA sequence is as follows: TGCGCCAGCAGCGAACGGACAGGGACGGTTGGCACTGAAGCTTTCTTT.